A selection of T cell receptor beta chains follows, all from one sample in a study of vaccination and CD4 T cells after COVID-19. Using its own MiXCR run on the PCR reads, TCRdb lists one record per CDR3 protein. The data hold 10,000 to 12,000 distinct CDR3 sequences, with over 25% observed a single time. Their recognized antigens are unknown. The input for sequencing was CD4+ T cells from blood, cultured in vitro, taken after SARS-CoV-2 vaccination. Source of these receptors: a human donor who had recovered from COVID-19. Each CDR3 is given with its conserved first and last residue. D genes are given only for firm matches. Size is stated for part of the rows, as once, few or many counts, or as a class when the clone is expanded.

cdr3_nt,cdr3_aa,d_call,j_call,v_call,clone_size
TGCAGTGCGGCGAAGGGGGCTCCGAACACTGAAGCTTTCTTT,CSAAKGAPNTEAFF,TRBD1,TRBJ1-1,TRBV20-1,.
TGTGCCAGTAGTTTCCTCCCGGACAGGGACGGCTACACCTTC,CASSFLPDRDGYTF,TRBD1,TRBJ1-2,TRBV19,.
TGTGCCAGCAGCCTCGGACAGTTGGAGACCCAGTACTTC,CASSLGQLETQYF,.,TRBJ2-5,TRBV11-3,.
TGTGCCACATATGGGCTGTCGACCGGGGAGCTGTTTTTT,CATYGLSTGELFF,.,TRBJ2-2,TRBV6-1,few
TGCAGTGCTAGAAATAGGGACAATCAGCCCCAGCATTTT,CSARNRDNQPQHF,.,TRBJ1-5,TRBV20-1,.
TGTGCCAGCAGCTTGGAGGCAGGGAGCTTCAATGAGCAGTTCTTC,CASSLEAGSFNEQFF,.,TRBJ2-1,TRBV5-4,.
TGTGCCAGCAGGGCTGAAGCGGCGCTTGACGAGCAGTACTTC,CASRAEAALDEQYF,.,TRBJ2-7,TRBV11-3,few
TGTGCCAGCCTGTTTTCGGGAGGTTTTTTAGGGGAGCTGTTTTTT,CASLFSGGFLGELFF,TRBD2,TRBJ2-2,TRBV28,.
TGTGCCAGTTGGGACAGGGGGTTTCGAGAGACCCAGTACTTC,CASWDRGFRETQYF,TRBD1,TRBJ2-5,TRBV7-8,.
TGTGCCAGCAGCCCCCGGGTAGGGGGAAACACTGAAGCTTTCTTT,CASSPRVGGNTEAFF,.,TRBJ1-1,TRBV5-6,.
TGTGCCAGCAGTATGAAAACAGGGATATCCACCTACGAGCAGTACTTC,CASSMKTGISTYEQYF,.,TRBJ2-7,TRBV28,.
TGTGCCAGCAGAGCTAGCGGAGGAGGTGGCACCGGGGAGCTGTTTTTT,CASRASGGGGTGELFF,TRBD2,TRBJ2-2,TRBV6-1,.
TGTGCCAGCCTATCGGGGGTGACTGAAGCTTTCTTT,CASLSGVTEAFF,.,TRBJ1-1,TRBV28,.
TGTGCCAGCAGCGTAGGAGTCCCACAGGGAGGGTACGAGCAGTACTTC,CASSVGVPQGGYEQYF,.,TRBJ2-7,TRBV9,.
TGTGCCAGCAGTCCGTTGACAGGGGCCCGCACAGATACGCAGTATTTT,CASSPLTGARTDTQYF,TRBD1,TRBJ2-3,TRBV28,.
TGTGCCAGCAGCTTATCGCAGACCACAGATACGCAGTATTTT,CASSLSQTTDTQYF,.,TRBJ2-3,TRBV11-3,.
TGTGCCAGCAGTAAAACCCTAGCGGGAGCTTCCGAGCAGTACTTC,CASSKTLAGASEQYF,TRBD2,TRBJ2-7,TRBV6-2/TRBV6-3,few
TGTGCCAGCAGTTTCGAGGCGGGGCGGGGGCAGTTCTTC,CASSFEAGRGQFF,.,TRBJ2-1,TRBV6-5,once
TGCAGCGTTAATTCGGGTCGGGAAAAACTGTTTTTT,CSVNSGREKLFF,.,TRBJ1-4,TRBV29-1,.
TGTGCCAGCAGCTACCAACTAGGCGGGTCCTACGAGCAGTACTTC,CASSYQLGGSYEQYF,.,TRBJ2-7,TRBV12-3/TRBV12-4,.
TGTGCCGGCAGTTCCCCCACGGGCCGAGGCTCACCCCTCCACTTT,CAGSSPTGRGSPLHF,.,TRBJ1-6,TRBV28,.
TGTGCCAGCAGTTTCCAGGGCTACTATGGCTACACCTTC,CASSFQGYYGYTF,.,TRBJ1-2,TRBV27,medium-sized
TGCAGTGTCGGAGCGGGAGGGAACTACAATGAGCAGTTCTTC,CSVGAGGNYNEQFF,TRBD2,TRBJ2-1,TRBV20-1,.
TGTGCCAGCAGCCCACTAGGACGGACCACAGATACGCAGTATTTT,CASSPLGRTTDTQYF,.,TRBJ2-3,TRBV9,few
TGTGCCAGCAGCCACCCGGGACAGGGGTTCTATGGCTACACCTTC,CASSHPGQGFYGYTF,TRBD1,TRBJ1-2,TRBV5-4,few
TGTGCCAGCAGTACGACAACCGGACTAGCGGGAGCGGGGGAGACCCAGTACTTC,CASSTTTGLAGAGETQYF,TRBD2,TRBJ2-5,TRBV12-3/TRBV12-4,.
TGCGCCAGCAGCCAAGGATCCCTCGTGGTCAGGCCAGATACGCAGTATTTT,CASSQGSLVVRPDTQYF,.,TRBJ2-3,TRBV4-1,.
TGTGCCAGCAGCCGACAGCCGAACACTGAAGCTTTCTTT,CASSRQPNTEAFF,.,TRBJ1-1,TRBV7-9,few
TGCGCCAGCAGCCAAGCGGCAGGGAGCGTATACGAGCAGTACTTC,CASSQAAGSVYEQYF,.,TRBJ2-7,TRBV4-3,.
TGTGCCAGCAGCTCGGACAGGGGCTTAGCTAACTATGGCTACACCTTC,CASSSDRGLANYGYTF,TRBD1,TRBJ1-2,TRBV7-2,.
TGTGCCAGCTCACCAGGTAGTATGAACGAGCAGTACTTC,CASSPGSMNEQYF,.,TRBJ2-7,TRBV18,.
TGTGCCTGGAGCCGGCGGCCCTCGACTGAAGCTTTCTTT,CAWSRRPSTEAFF,.,TRBJ1-1,TRBV30,few
TGCAGTGCTGGAGGGGGCTTGAGCAATCAGCCCCAGCATTTT,CSAGGGLSNQPQHF,TRBD1,TRBJ1-5,TRBV20-1,medium-sized
TGTGCCAGCAGCTCCCAACTAGCGGGAGGCAACGAGCAGTACTTC,CASSSQLAGGNEQYF,TRBD2,TRBJ2-7,TRBV7-2,.
TGTGCCAGCAGCGAGAGGGCGGGAGGGACAAATAAGCAGTACTTC,CASSERAGGTNKQYF,TRBD2,TRBJ2-7,TRBV7-4,.
TGTGCCAGCAGTCCGGGGGACGGTTCGAACCAGGTGGTGTTTTTT,CASSPGDGSNQVVFF,.,TRBJ1-4,TRBV28,few
TGTGCCAGTAGGGAGGGGGGAACACCCCTGAACACTGAAGCTTTCTTT,CASREGGTPLNTEAFF,.,TRBJ1-1,TRBV19,few
TGCAGTGCTAGAGACGCGGGAGGGCCCTACGAGCAGTACTTC,CSARDAGGPYEQYF,TRBD2,TRBJ2-7,TRBV20-1,.
TGTGCCTGGAGGACACAGCCCTTAAACACCGGGGAGCTGTTTTTT,CAWRTQPLNTGELFF,.,TRBJ2-2,TRBV30,.
TGCAGTGCTAGAGATGGACTTACCTCCACTAACTATGGCTACACCTTC,CSARDGLTSTNYGYTF,.,TRBJ1-2,TRBV20-1,few
TGTGCCAGCAGCTTAGTGGTATTGCGGGGGAACACCATATATTTT,CASSLVVLRGNTIYF,.,TRBJ1-3,TRBV11-2,few
TGTGCCAGCAGGAGGTCAACTAATGAAAAACTGTTTTTT,CASRRSTNEKLFF,.,TRBJ1-4,TRBV7-2,few
TGTGCCTGGAGTCTACCGGGACAGGGGGACATTCAGTACTTC,CAWSLPGQGDIQYF,TRBD1,TRBJ2-4,TRBV30,.
TGCAGTGCCCAGAGACCTAGCGGGAGGGCGAATACGCAGTATTTT,CSAQRPSGRANTQYF,TRBD2,TRBJ2-3,TRBV20-1,.
TGTGCCAGCAGTTACGGCGGGACCCCGAACACCGGGGAGCTGTTTTTT,CASSYGGTPNTGELFF,.,TRBJ2-2,TRBV6-5,.
TGTGCCAGCAGTTCCCGGGCTTTAAGCACCTACGAGCAGTACTTC,CASSSRALSTYEQYF,.,TRBJ2-7,TRBV6-5,.
TGTGCCAGTAGTAGATCATATGCGAGGGCTGCTGGGGCCAACGTCCTGACTTTC,CASSRSYARAAGANVLTF,.,TRBJ2-6,TRBV19,.
TGTGCCAGCAGTTACGAACGACTTACGTTCTACGAGCAGTACTTC,CASSYERLTFYEQYF,.,TRBJ2-7,TRBV6-2/TRBV6-3,.
TGCAGTGCTAGGGGACTAGTAATCATGAGTGAGCAGTTCTTC,CSARGLVIMSEQFF,TRBD2,TRBJ2-1,TRBV20-1,.
TGTGCCAGCAGCACGAATACCGGGACAGGGAACGGCTACACCTTC,CASSTNTGTGNGYTF,TRBD1,TRBJ1-2,TRBV7-2,medium-sized
TGTGCCAGCAGAAGGACTAGCGGGAGGGCCGGAACCGGGGAGCTGTTTTTT,CASRRTSGRAGTGELFF,TRBD2,TRBJ2-2,TRBV6-1,few
TGTGCCAGCAGCTTTGTGGGCGGCTACACCTTC,CASSFVGGYTF,.,TRBJ1-2,TRBV7-6,.
TGTGCCAGCAGTCGGGCTAGGGCGGATACGCAGTATTTT,CASSRARADTQYF,.,TRBJ2-3,TRBV6-2/TRBV6-3,few
TGCAGTGCTCGACGCCGGGAAGCGGGAGGGCCCGGAGAGCAGTTCTTC,CSARRREAGGPGEQFF,TRBD2,TRBJ2-1,TRBV20-1,.
TGTGCCAGCACCAACCCCGAGGGGTACAATGAGCAGTTCTTC,CASTNPEGYNEQFF,.,TRBJ2-1,TRBV11-2,few
TGCAGTGCTAGAAGGGCCAGCACATATGAAGAGACCCAGTACTTC,CSARRASTYEETQYF,.,TRBJ2-5,TRBV20-1,few
TGTGCCAGCAGTTACTCGAGCAGGGCTGGAAACACCATATATTTT,CASSYSSRAGNTIYF,.,TRBJ1-3,TRBV6-5,few
TGTGCCAGCAGTGAAGTGCGGCCCCAGCATTTT,CASSEVRPQHF,.,TRBJ1-5,TRBV6-1,.
TGCGCCAGCAGACCTAGCGGGGAGTCGGGACTGTACTTC,CASRPSGESGLYF,TRBD2,TRBJ2-7,TRBV10-2,.